This T cell receptor (beta chain) derives from a study of control samples from healthy donors and cancer patients. The germline V gene has CDR1 MNHEY and CDR2 SVGAGI. V gave up 0 bases and J gave up 7 bases, with 8 bases separating them. CDR3 length: 13 residues. Clones were sequenced by immunoSEQ multiplex PCR, and TCRdb holds only the in-frame ones, with some missing. The table includes about 120,000 clones, around 87% detected once. V usage is TRBV6-5 and J usage is TRBJ2-3, with D unresolved. The specimen sequenced was blood. The source of this sequence is a man between 60 and 75 years old in good health. The CDR3 DNA reads as TGTGCCAGCAGTTACTCGGGTACTAATACGCAGTATTTT. It encodes CASSYSGTNTQYF.